The 18 T cell receptor beta chains in this list originate from one sample, sequenced in a study of OX40 agonist ivuxolimab in advanced cancers. TCRdb's table, derived via immunoSEQ multiplex PCR, lists solely in-frame clones and lacks some. The repertoire holds 59,000 or so clones, with about 90% as singletons. Source: CD4+ or CD8+ T cells sorted from blood, taken in a trial of the OX40 agonist ivuxolimab. Receptors were obtained from an adult with an advanced solid tumor such as melanoma, head and neck, liver or kidney cancer.

The CDR3 DNA sequence: TGCGCCAGCAGCCCTGGGACTAGCGGGAGCTCGGATACGCAGTATTTT. The encoded protein is CASSPGTSGSSDTQYF. The chain employs TRBV5-1 and TRBJ2-3; 14 nucleotides agree with TRBD2. CDR3 length: 16 amino acids. V trimming: 4 bases; J trimming: 6 bases; junction bases outside the gene matches: 7. Germline loops: CDR1 SGHRS, CDR2 YFSETQ.

The rearrangement uses TRBV5-1 and TRBJ1-6; D unresolved. Trimming removed 2 bases at V and 14 bases at J, with 14 bases between. CDR3 length: 13 residues. Germline V gene sequence: CDR1 SGHRS, CDR2 YFSETQ. This CDR3 is CASSLGSVQSLHF. The CDR3 DNA is TGCGCCAGCAGCTTAGGGTCCGTCCAGTCCCTCCACTTT.

The DNA of the CDR3 is TGCGCCAGCTCTTCGGGGCCGCGCTATGGCTACACCTTC. Encoded protein: CASSSGPRYGYTF. The chain employs TRBV10-1 and TRBJ1-2; possible D gene TRBD1, 5 bases. CDR3 length equals 13 residues. Germline CDR1 is WNHNN and CDR2 is SYGVQD (reference sequence). Trimming cost V 8 bases and J 4 bases, with 14 bases left between them.

This rearrangement joins TRBV29-1 to TRBJ2-3; TRBD2 is a possible D gene (5 bases). Between the trimmed V and J ends, which lost 3 bases and 9 bases, there was a span of 13 bases. The CDR3 loop spans 12 amino acids. Germline CDR1 reads SQVTM; CDR2 reads ANQGSEA. The CDR3, as DNA: TGCAGCGTTGATCCAGCGGCGACGACGCAGTATTTT. Translating it yields CSVDPAATTQYF.

The chain is built from TRBV29-1 and TRBJ1-4; D not certain. The CDR3 totals 13 residues. Trimming took off 3 bases at V and 6 bases at J, with 11 bases between the two ends. Germline V gene sequence: CDR1 SQVTM, CDR2 ANQGSEA. Here the CDR3 DNA reads TGCAGCGTTGAGGAATCCCGGGATGAAAAACTGTTTTTT. It specifies CSVEESRDEKLFF.

V usage is TRBV6-5 and J usage is TRBJ2-1; TRBD2 agrees at 10 bases. There are 15 residues in the CDR3. Germline V gene lookup returns CDR1 MNHEY and CDR2 SVGAGI. J lost 5 bases, V lost 2 bases, and 3 bases had no gene match. CDR3 DNA sequence: TGTGCCAGCAGTTACACTAGCGGGGCCAACAATGAGCAGTTCTTC. Its protein product is CASSYTSGANNEQFF.

The chain couples TRBV2 to TRBJ1-6; a weak D match, TRBD1 (6 bases). The CDR3 consists of 13 residues. The germline V and J ends were trimmed by 1 base and 8 bases, with 6 bases remaining between them. CDR1 is SNHLY and CDR2 is FYNNEI in the germline V gene. The CDR3 here is CASSEEGDSPLHF. The CDR3, as DNA: TGTGCCAGCAGTGAAGAGGGGGATTCACCCCTCCACTTT.

The V and J genes are TRBV5-1 and TRBJ1-4; unclear D gene. Germline CDR1 and CDR2: SGHRS and YFSETQ. V was cut by 1 base and J by 7 bases, with 14 bases left in between. This CDR3 region has 15 residues. DNA for the CDR3: TGCGCCAGCAGCTTGCGAGCCGAGTTGCCTGAAAAACTGTTTTTT. Its translation is CASSLRAELPEKLFF.

The chain recombines TRBV2 with TRBJ2-5; D perhaps matches TRBD2 (5 bases). Trimming pared 2 bases from V and 5 bases from J, leaving 9 bases between. Germline lookup yields CDR1 SNHLY and CDR2 FYNNEI. The CDR3 is made up of 13 amino acids. In DNA, the CDR3 is TGTGCCAGCAGTGAAACTAGGAGGGAGACCCAGTACTTC. Residues: CASSETRRETQYF.

The chain employs TRBV10-3 and TRBJ1-4, with D unclear. The CDR3 runs to 16 residues. V was shortened by 4 bases and J by 0 bases, with 12 bases between the two germline ends. Germline V gene data show CDR1 as ENHRY and CDR2 as SYGVKD. The CDR3 DNA reads as TGTGCCATCAGTGGCGGAGGACTGACAACTAATGAAAAACTGTTTTTT. Translating gives CAISGGGLTTNEKLFF.

The V call is TRBV19, the J call TRBJ1-5, with D maybe TRBD1 (5 bases). V was shortened by 0 bases and J by 7 bases, with 13 bases between the two germline ends. The CDR3 runs to 15 residues. Germline assignment: CDR1 LNHDA and CDR2 SQIVND (reference sequence). The CDR3: CASSIDRGGDQPQHF. The CDR3 DNA follows: TGTGCCAGTAGTATAGATCGTGGTGGGGACCAGCCCCAGCATTTT. Full variable domain (remainder filled in from reference TRBV19 and TRBJ1-5): DGGITQSPKYLFRKEGQNVTLSCEQNLNHDAMYWYRQDPGQGLRLIYYSQIVNDFQKGDIAEGYSVSREKKESFPLTVTSAQKNPTAFYLCASSIDRGGDQPQHFGDGTRLSIL.

V gene TRBV10-3 combines with J gene TRBJ1-2, with D hard to call. Germline CDR1 and CDR2: ENHRY and SYGVKD. The CDR3 length is 12 residues. The ends were cut back, 8 bases at V and 6 bases at J, with 13 bases in the middle. Here the CDR3 reads CAIAGGGDGYTF. The CDR3 nucleotides read TGTGCCATCGCCGGTGGCGGGGATGGCTACACCTTC.

CDR3 protein: CASSQDLASVTGRTEAFF. For the CDR3, the DNA is TGCGCCAGCAGCCAAGATTTAGCTTCTGTGACAGGGAGGACTGAAGCTTTCTTT. The chain links TRBV4-3 to TRBJ1-1, with 7 nucleotides matching TRBD1. J gave up 5 bases and V 0 bases, and 15 bases lay outside the gene matches. Germline V gene data show CDR1 as LGHNA and CDR2 as YSLEER. CDR3 size: 18 residues.

In DNA, the CDR3 is TGTGCCAGCAGTCGAACAAGGAGAGGGGAGACCCAGTACTTC. Translation: CASSRTRRGETQYF. V usage is TRBV7-8 and J usage is TRBJ2-5; D might be TRBD2 (5 bases). The CDR3 sequence is 14 residues long. The germline gives CDR1 SGHVS, CDR2 FQNEAQ. Between the trimmed V and J ends, which lost 6 bases and 5 bases, there was a span of 16 bases.

The chain combines TRBV7-8 with TRBJ2-3, with D perhaps TRBD1 or TRBD2 (6 bases each). This CDR3 is built from 18 residues. V was trimmed by 6 bases and J by 1 base, leaving 23 bases between them. Germline lookup yields CDR1 SGHVS and CDR2 FQNEAQ. The CDR3 loop reads CASSSNRVPRGGTDTQYF. In nucleotides, the CDR3 is TGTGCCAGCAGTTCGAACAGGGTTCCGCGGGGTGGCACAGATACGCAGTATTTT. The variable domain in full, completed from reference TRBV7-8 and TRBJ2-3, reads GAGVSQSPRYKVAKRGQDVALRCDPISGHVSLFWYQQALGQGPEFLTYFQNEAQLDKSGLPSDRFFAERPEGSVSTLKIQRTQQEDSAVYLCASSSNRVPRGGTDTQYFGPGTRLTVL.

J is TRBJ2-1 and V is TRBV28; no firm D call. The ends were cut back, 5 bases at V and 9 bases at J, with 11 bases in the middle. Germline V gives CDR1 MDHEN, CDR2 SYDVKM. The length of the CDR3 is 12 residues. CDR3 sequence (DNA): TGTGCCAGCAGTCAGACCCCGCCTGAGCAGTTCTTC. This encodes CASSQTPPEQFF.

This rearrangement joins TRBV5-1 to TRBJ1-3, with TRBD1 as a possible D gene (5 bases). The germline gives CDR1 SGHRS, CDR2 YFSETQ. V lost 0 bases and J lost 1, with 11 bases in between. The CDR3 is 16 residues long. Here the CDR3 reads CASSLGQTWSGNTIYF. CDR3 nucleotides: TGCGCCAGCAGCTTGGGACAGACTTGGTCTGGAAACACCATATATTTT. Full variable domain (rest looked up from reference TRBV5-1 and TRBJ1-3): KAGVTQTPRYLIKTRGQQVTLSCSPISGHRSVSWYQQTPGQGLQFLFEYFSETQRNKGNFPGRFSGRQFSNSRSEMNVSTLELGDSALYLCASSLGQTWSGNTIYFGEGSWLTVV.

V usage is TRBV9 and J usage is TRBJ2-1, with D maybe TRBD1 (5 bases). V lost 4 bases and J lost 8, with 10 bases in between. The CDR3 spans 12 residues. CDR1 and CDR2 from the germline V gene are SGDLS and YYNGEE. The CDR3 coding sequence is TGTGCCAGCAGCCTTGGACAAGATGAGCAGTTCTTC. This codes for CASSLGQDEQFF.